One sample yielded the 15 T cell receptor beta chains listed below, sequenced in a study of blood T cell repertoires in COVID-19. The assay was immunoSEQ multiplex PCR, and TCRdb's table has in-frame clones only and misses some. The top ten hold 15% to 20% of the sample, which has 65,000 to 70,000 clones, about 90% seen once. Sequences were obtained from peripheral blood. The receptor set was obtained from a man in his forties with COVID-19, enrolled during active disease.

The chain combines TRBV3-1 (or the pseudogene TRBV3-2) with TRBJ2-1, with unresolved D. CDR1 LGHDT and CDR2 YNNKEL come from the germline V gene (reference sequence). The CDR3 consists of 15 residues. V was trimmed by 5 bases and J by 0 bases, leaving 11 bases between them. CDR3 sequence (DNA): TGTGCCAGCAGCTCCGCCGTGAGCTCCTACAATGAGCAGTTCTTC. Protein sequence: CASSSAVSSYNEQFF.

The gene calls are TRBV3-1 (or the pseudogene TRBV3-2) and TRBJ2-1; TRBD1 aligns across 8 bases. The germline CDR1 and CDR2 sequences are LGHDT and YNNKEL (reference sequence). This CDR3 has 15 residues. The V segment lost 1 base and the J segment 10 bases; nucleotides outside the gene matches: 9. The chain's CDR3 is CASSQGFQGASEQFF. The CDR3 DNA reads TGTGCCAGCAGCCAAGGGTTCCAGGGGGCTTCGGAGCAGTTCTTC.

The rearrangement links TRBV5-1 to TRBJ1-4; 9 bases line up with TRBD1. The CDR3 is 15 residues long. The V and J ends lost 4 bases and 8 bases, in that order; junction bases with no gene match: 9. Germline assignment: CDR1 SGHRS and CDR2 YFSETQ. In nucleotides, the CDR3 is TGCGCCAGCAGCACGTGGACAGGGGCAGGAGAAAAACTGTTTTTT. Residues: CASSTWTGAGEKLFF. Supplemented by reference TRBV5-1 and TRBJ1-4, the full variable domain reads KAGVTQTPRYLIKTRGQQVTLSCSPISGHRSVSWYQQTPGQGLQFLFEYFSETQRNKGNFPGRFSGRQFSNSRSEMNVSTLELGDSALYLCASSTWTGAGEKLFFGSGTQLSVL.

This chain uses TRBV6-6 with TRBJ2-5; 8 bases fit TRBD2. The CDR3 length is 14 residues. The V and J ends lost 11 bases and 4 bases, in that order; junction bases with no gene match: 12. In germline, CDR1 is MNHNY, CDR2 SVGAGI (reference sequence). CDR3 in DNA: TGTGCCGCAGGGCTCGGGGGGGGGACAGAGACCCAGTACTTC. Translating gives CAAGLGGGTETQYF.

This chain links TRBV15 with TRBJ2-3, with 12 bases matching TRBD2. The CDR3 totals 19 residues. The V gene end was trimmed by 0 bases and the J gene end by 1 base; junction bases not matched to a gene: 8. CDR1 is LNHNV, CDR2 YYDKDF, per germline (reference sequence). The CDR3 nucleotides are TGTGCCACCAGCAGAGAAGGTCCTAGCGGGGGGGCCCGCACAGATACGCAGTATTTT. Protein sequence: CATSREGPSGGARTDTQYF.

This sequence joins TRBV11-2 and TRBJ2-3; perhaps TRBD1 as D (6 bases). The CDR3 is 19 amino acids. Germline lookup yields CDR1 SGHAT and CDR2 FQNNGV. V was pared by 0 bases and J by 5 bases, with 24 bases between. Here the CDR3 reads CASSLESLEVHRDKDTQYF. CDR3 sequence (DNA): TGTGCCAGCAGCTTAGAGTCGCTCGAAGTGCATCGGGACAAAGATACGCAGTATTTT.

This clone was detected once. The chain carries TRBV6-5 and TRBJ2-3; 9 bases agree with TRBD1. V lost 6 bases, J lost 3 bases, and 7 bases stayed unmatched. In germline, CDR1 is MNHEY, CDR2 SVGAGI. CDR3 length equals 15 residues. The CDR3 coding sequence is TGTGCCAGCAGGCACGGGACAGGGAGGACAGATACGCAGTATTTT. Protein sequence: CASRHGTGRTDTQYF.

This chain connects TRBV30 to TRBJ1-2, with a tentative D call TRBD1 (6 bases). The CDR3 spans 15 residues. In germline, CDR1 is GTSNPN, CDR2 SVGIG (reference sequence). The V gene lost 3 bases and the J gene lost 4 bases, with 18 bases spanning the gap. This chain's CDR3 is CAWRLQGSWAYGYTF. CDR3 DNA sequence: TGTGCCTGGAGGTTACAGGGTTCGTGGGCCTATGGCTACACCTTC.

This chain uses TRBV7-7 with TRBJ2-2; TRBD2 aligns across 7 bases. Germline CDR1 reads SSHAT; CDR2 reads FNYEAQ (reference sequence). Trimming took 5 bases from V and 3 from J; bases not matched to a gene: 6. The CDR3 covers 15 residues. The CDR3 nucleotides are TGTGCCAGCAGCGTAGGACTAGTAGACACCGGGGAGCTGTTTTTT. This encodes CASSVGLVDTGELFF.

The rearrangement joins TRBV5-4 to TRBJ1-6; TRBD1 agrees at 8 bases. This CDR3 is 16 amino acids long. Germline CDR1 is SGHNT and CDR2 is YYREEE (reference sequence). The J segment lost 6 bases and the V segment lost 4 bases, leaving 9 bases of the junction unmatched. CDR3 nucleotides: TGTGCCAGCAGCCTTTTCCAGGGGGCCCGTAATTCACCCCTCCACTTT. It codes for CASSLFQGARNSPLHF.

The V and J genes are TRBV29-1 and TRBJ2-7, with 9 bases identical to TRBD2. The CDR3 totals 14 residues. Germline assignment: CDR1 SQVTM and CDR2 ANQGSEA. V lost 7 bases to trimming and J lost 5 bases; unmatched junction nucleotides: 12. The CDR3 here is CSASKAGGPNEQYF. The CDR3 region has the DNA TGCAGCGCTTCCAAAGCGGGGGGCCCCAACGAGCAGTACTTC.

V and J are TRBV5-1 and TRBJ2-7; 7 nucleotides line up with TRBD2. The CDR3 is 17 amino acids. Looked up from germline, CDR1 is SGHRS and CDR2 is YFSETQ. The J segment lost 0 bases and the V segment lost 0 bases, leaving 9 bases of the junction unmatched. The CDR3 DNA reads TGCGCCAGCAGCTTGGAGGCGGGGGTTCCAAGCTCCTACGAGCAGTACTTC. Translated, it gives CASSLEAGVPSSYEQYF.

This chain uses TRBV30 with TRBJ1-1, with 7 positions matching TRBD1. The CDR3 loop spans 13 amino acids. The J segment lost 3 bases and the V segment lost 8 bases, leaving 9 bases of the junction unmatched. Germline-derived CDR1 and CDR2 are GTSNPN and SVGIG (reference sequence). The CDR3 region has the DNA TGTGCCGGACTGACAGGGACCTACACTGAAGCTTTCTTT. It encodes CAGLTGTYTEAFF.

The gene calls are TRBV5-1 and TRBJ2-7; 12 bases match TRBD2. This CDR3 spans 14 amino acids. Germline lookup yields CDR1 SGHRS and CDR2 YFSETQ. V lost 6 bases, J lost 5 bases, and 6 bases stayed unmatched. The CDR3 sequence is CASTLAGGGNEQYF. The CDR3, as DNA: TGCGCCAGCACCCTAGCGGGGGGGGGAAACGAGCAGTACTTC.

The chain links TRBV5-1 to TRBJ1-4; 10 bases line up with TRBD1. The CDR3 is 15 amino acids. Germline V lookup: CDR1 SGHRS, CDR2 YFSETQ. V lost 7 bases and J lost 8; bases outside the gene matches: 11. This chain's CDR3 is CASGDGGQGREKLFF. CDR3 sequence (DNA): TGCGCCAGCGGCGATGGGGGACAGGGGCGGGAAAAACTGTTTTTT.